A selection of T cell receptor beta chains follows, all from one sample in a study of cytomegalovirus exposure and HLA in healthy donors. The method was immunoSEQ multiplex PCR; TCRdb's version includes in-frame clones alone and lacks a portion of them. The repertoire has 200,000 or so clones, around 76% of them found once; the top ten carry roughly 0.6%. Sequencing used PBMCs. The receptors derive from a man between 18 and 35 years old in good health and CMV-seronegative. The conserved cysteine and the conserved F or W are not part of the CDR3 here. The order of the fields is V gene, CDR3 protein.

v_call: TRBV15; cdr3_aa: ATSSRERDPYEQY
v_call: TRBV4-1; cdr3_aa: ASSQDRVSGNTIY
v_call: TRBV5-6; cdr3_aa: ASSLGGSKNIQY
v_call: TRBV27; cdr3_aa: ASSFGTSGLSSYEQY
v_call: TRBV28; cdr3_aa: ASSLGDRVGQPQH
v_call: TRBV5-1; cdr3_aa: ASSLAIGGPYEQY
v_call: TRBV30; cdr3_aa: AWSEGGAGEQY
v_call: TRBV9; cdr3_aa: ASSVDSTDTQY
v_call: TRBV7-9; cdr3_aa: ASSPGTGDTQY
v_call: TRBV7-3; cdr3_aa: ASSQSQYNEQF
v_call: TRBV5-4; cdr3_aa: ASSGSRRSGSTDTQY
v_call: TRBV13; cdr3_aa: ASSPRLAGSTDTQY
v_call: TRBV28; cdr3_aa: ASSLKYGRAYEQY
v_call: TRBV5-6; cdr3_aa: ASSLGQVRADTQY
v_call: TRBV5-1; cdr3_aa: ASSLVPAREF
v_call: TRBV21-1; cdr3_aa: ASSGRASYNEQF
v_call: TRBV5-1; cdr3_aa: ASSLAKGAPSSYEQY
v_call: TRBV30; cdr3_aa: AWSEESGNSY
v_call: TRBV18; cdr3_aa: ASSPIESSYNEQF
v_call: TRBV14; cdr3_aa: ASSRGQMNTEAF
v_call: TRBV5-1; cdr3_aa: ASSLRSNTEAF
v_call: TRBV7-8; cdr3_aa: ASSRGQVGTEAF
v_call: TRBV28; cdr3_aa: ATLPGGREKLF